Shown below are 10 T cell receptor beta chains from a single sample sequenced in a study of cytomegalovirus exposure and HLA in healthy donors. Vbeta (60) and Jbeta (13) primers were used in the PCR. Assay: immunoSEQ multiplex PCR; the TCRdb copy retains only in-frame clones and omits some. The sample contains over 150,000 clones, around 67% of which appear only once. Sequencing was done on a sample of PBMCs. The receptors were sampled from a woman aged 18 to 35 in good health and CMV-seropositive.

This clone was detected once. The chain carries TRBV6-1 and TRBJ2-4, with D possibly being TRBD2 (6 bases). The CDR3 has 15 amino acids. Trimming cost V 1 base and J 9 bases, with 16 bases left between them. Germline V gene lookup returns CDR1 MNHNS and CDR2 SASEGT. CDR3: CASSEVRDFLGIQYF. For the CDR3, the DNA is TGTGCCAGCAGTGAAGTAAGGGACTTCCTTGGCATTCAGTACTTC.

The CDR3 loop is CASSPGLNTDTQYF. CDR3 DNA sequence: TGTGCCAGCTCACCGGGACTAAATACAGATACGCAGTATTTT. The chain is built from TRBV18 and TRBJ2-3; the match to TRBD2 covers 7 bases. The V segment lost 3 bases and the J segment 3 bases; nucleotides outside the gene matches: 3. Germline CDR1 reads KGHSH; CDR2 reads LQKENI. This CDR3 region has 14 residues.

J is TRBJ1-2 and V is TRBV7-2; 8 nucleotides align to TRBD1. The V gene end was trimmed by 0 bases and the J gene end by 7 bases; junction bases not matched to a gene: 4. The CDR3 extends over 14 amino acids. Germline values: CDR1 SGHTA, CDR2 FQGNSA. As DNA, the CDR3 is TGTGCCAGCAGCTTAGCCCGGACAGGGCTTGGCTACACCTTC. This sequence encodes CASSLARTGLGYTF.

The chain employs TRBV28 and TRBJ1-2, with D possibly matching TRBD1 (6 bases). CDR3 length equals 13 residues. V gave up 3 bases and J gave up 8 bases, with 13 bases separating them. Germline CDR1 and CDR2: MDHEN and SYDVKM. CDR3: CASSLTQGWGYTF. CDR3 DNA sequence: TGTGCCAGCAGTTTGACACAGGGTTGGGGCTACACCTTC.

The rearrangement links TRBV7-2 to TRBJ2-1; maybe TRBD2 (6 bases). The CDR3 contains 18 residues. Germline CDR1 reads SGHTA; CDR2 reads FQGNSA. V was cut by 2 bases and J by 5 bases, with 22 bases left in between. CDR3 in amino acids: CASSLPSSAGTLNNEQFF. The CDR3 DNA follows: TGTGCCAGCAGCTTACCCTCATCGGCGGGAACTTTAAACAATGAGCAGTTCTTC.

The chain recombines TRBV6-4 with TRBJ2-4; D is undetermined. The V end was cut by 0 bases, the J end by 9 bases, with 9 bases between. This CDR3 has 13 residues. The V gene's germline CDR1 is MRHNA and CDR2 SNTAGT. The CDR3 here is CASSDSLVRIQYF. The CDR3 region has the DNA TGTGCCAGCAGTGACTCGCTAGTTCGCATTCAGTACTTC.

The genes are TRBV27 and TRBJ1-1, with D hard to call. The germline CDR1 and CDR2 sequences are MNHEY and SMNVEV (reference sequence). The CDR3 totals 13 residues. The V gene lost 6 bases and the J gene lost 1 base, with 9 bases spanning the gap. CDR3 sequence (DNA): TGTGCCAGCAGCTATTATCAGAACACTGAAGCTTTCTTT. Translated: CASSYYQNTEAFF.

The J gene is TRBJ2-7, the V gene TRBV4-1; D remains unclear. The germline gives CDR1 MGHRA, CDR2 YSYEKL. V was trimmed by 0 bases and J by 2 bases, leaving 8 bases between them. The CDR3 extends over 14 amino acids. The CDR3 region is CASSQDLRPYEQYF. In DNA, the CDR3 is TGCGCCAGCAGCCAAGATTTGAGGCCCTACGAGCAGTACTTC.

The chain couples TRBV2 to TRBJ2-5; D perhaps matches TRBD2 (6 bases). The closer fit of TRBJ2-7 to the DNA end suggests the J call may be wrong. Germline CDR1 SNHLY, CDR2 FYNNEI. This CDR3 region has 16 residues. The CDR3: CASTGTSPRAGYEQYF. The CDR3 region has the DNA TGTGCCAGCACCGGGACTTCCCCCAGGGCTGGCTACGAGCAGTACTTC.

This chain joins TRBV5-1 and TRBJ2-3; 7 bases are a match to TRBD1. CDR1 and CDR2 (germline): SGHRS, YFSETQ. This CDR3 is 14 amino acids long. The J segment lost 5 bases and the V segment lost 4 bases, leaving 7 bases of the junction unmatched. CDR3 in DNA: TGCGCCAGCAGCGCGACAGGGTCGGGAGATACGCAGTATTTT. It specifies CASSATGSGDTQYF.